The present entry profiles one T cell receptor beta chain with its context. Its antigen is undetermined. CDR3 size: 13 residues. Germline CDR1 MNHEY, CDR2 SVGAGI. The germline V and J ends were trimmed by 6 bases and 1 base, with 6 bases remaining between them. This sample stems from a study of OX40 agonist ivuxolimab in advanced cancers. Study-wide context: Among those treated, three patients had partial responses, one with hepatocellular carcinoma and two with cutaneous melanoma.

The sampling schedule covered blood at baseline, cycle 4 day 1, and cycle 7 day 1. Study-level points and caveats: Low levels of normalized T-cell clonal expansion also appeared in some nonresponders. CD4+ and CD8+ T cells in blood underwent clonal expansion by week 6 at 0.1 to 3.0 mg/kg.

The table came from immunoSEQ multiplex PCR; TCRdb's copy has only in-frame clones and leaves some out. The table records about 82,000 clones, approximately 87% of them present only once. This specimen consisted of CD4+ or CD8+ T cells sorted from blood, obtained in a trial of the OX40 agonist ivuxolimab. The clonotype originates from an adult with an advanced solid tumor such as melanoma, head and neck, liver or kidney cancer. The rearrangement uses TRBV6-5 and TRBJ2-2; weak D call: TRBD1 (6 bases). Written as DNA, the CDR3 is TGTGCCAGCAGGGACAGGAACACCGGGGAGCTGTTTTTT. The encoded protein is CASRDRNTGELFF.